Presented here are 15 T cell receptor beta chains from one specimen sequenced in a study of cytomegalovirus exposure and HLA in healthy donors. Sequencing used immunoSEQ multiplex PCR; TCRdb keeps in-frame clones, though not all of them. The sample comprises some 170,000 clones, 86% of which are singletons, and approximately 7% rests with the top ten. Sequencing input: PBMCs. These receptor sequences come from a man aged 25 to 40 in good health and CMV-seropositive.

This clone appeared once. This chain joins TRBV5-6 and TRBJ2-5; D unresolved. Germline CDR1 SGHDT, CDR2 YYEEEE. This CDR3 has 16 amino acids. V shed 2 bases and J shed 2 bases, with 16 bases lying between them. CDR3 loop: CASSFSYHAAQETQYF. The CDR3 region has the DNA TGTGCCAGCAGCTTCTCCTATCATGCCGCACAAGAGACCCAGTACTTC.

V gene TRBV7-6 combines with J gene TRBJ2-1, with D perhaps TRBD1 (5 bases). This CDR3 is 16 amino acids long. The V end lost 0 bases, the J end lost 1 base, and 10 bases lay between the germline ends. CDR1 SGHVS and CDR2 FNYEAQ come from the germline V gene. In nucleotides, the CDR3 is TGTGCCAGCAGCTTAGCGGTCCAGGGTTCCTACAATGAGCAGTTCTTC. Protein: CASSLAVQGSYNEQFF. Complete variable domain (other parts from reference TRBV7-6 and TRBJ2-1): GAGVSQSPRYKVTKRGQDVALRCDPISGHVSLYWYRQALGQGPEFLTYFNYEAQQDKSGLPNDRFSAERPEGSISTLTIQRTEQRDSAMYRCASSLAVQGSYNEQFFGPGTRLTVL.

About this clone itself: Other DNA sequences in the sample encode the same CDR3. V gene TRBV5-1 combines with J gene TRBJ2-7; D gene unclear. The CDR3 is 11 amino acids. Trimming cost V 1 base and J 7 bases, with 6 bases left between them. The germline V gene has CDR1 SGHRS and CDR2 YFSETQ. CDR3 amino acids: CASSLTGEQYF. The CDR3, as DNA: TGCGCCAGCAGCTTGACCGGGGAGCAGTACTTC.

This clone was found once. The chain couples TRBV19 to TRBJ2-7; D gene ambiguous. Germline-derived CDR1 and CDR2 are LNHDA and SQIVND (reference sequence). V lost 5 bases and J 2 bases, leaving 7 bases between the germline ends. CDR3 size: 12 residues. Written as DNA, the CDR3 is TGTGCCAGTAGTGTGGACCCCTACGAGCAGTACTTC. The encoded protein is CASSVDPYEQYF.

This chain connects TRBV6-5 to TRBJ2-1; either TRBD1 or TRBD2 may fit D (5 bases each). Germline V gives CDR1 MNHEY, CDR2 SVGAGI. This CDR3 is built from 15 residues. V lost 0 bases and J 9 bases, leaving 15 bases between the germline ends. Written as DNA, the CDR3 is TGTGCCAGCAGTTACTCGAAGGCCGGGACGAGTGAGCAGTTCTTC. This gives the protein CASSYSKAGTSEQFF.

The CDR3 loop is CASSLERGQGFSGTEAFF. The CDR3 DNA is TGTGCCAGCAGCTTAGAGCGAGGACAGGGGTTTTCGGGCACTGAAGCTTTCTTT. The chain recombines TRBV7-8 with TRBJ1-1; 9 bases are a match to TRBD1. Germline CDR1 is SGHVS and CDR2 is FQNEAQ. With 1 base clipped from V and 4 bases from J, the junction kept 13 bases outside the gene matches. The CDR3 is 18 residues long.

This clone showed up many times. The CDR3 protein is CASSTGVHEQYF. DNA for the CDR3: TGTGCCAGCAGTACAGGGGTCCACGAGCAGTACTTC. The gene calls are TRBV28 and TRBJ2-7; TRBD1 agrees at 7 bases. Germline loops: CDR1 MDHEN, CDR2 SYDVKM. The CDR3 has 12 residues. V gave up 5 bases and J gave up 5 bases; unmatched junction bases: 3.

This clone was found a few times. The gene calls are TRBV7-8 and TRBJ2-7; the D gene could be TRBD1 or TRBD2 (5 bases each). CDR3 length equals 14 residues. V lost 1 base and J 4 bases, leaving 11 bases between the germline ends. Germline lookup yields CDR1 SGHVS and CDR2 FQNEAQ. The CDR3 is CASSLVVGEYEQYF. CDR3 nucleotides: TGTGCCAGCAGCTTAGTGGTAGGGGAGTACGAGCAGTACTTC.

As DNA, the CDR3 is TGTGCCAGCAGCCCTACCTGGACAGGAGCCTATGGCTACACCTTC. Translating it yields CASSPTWTGAYGYTF. V gene TRBV11-1 combines with J gene TRBJ1-2; 7 positions agree with TRBD1. V dropped 5 bases and J dropped 4; count of bases not matched to a gene: 10. CDR1 SGHAT and CDR2 FQDESV come from the germline V gene (reference sequence). The CDR3 length is 15 residues. The variable domain in full, with the rest retrieved from reference TRBV11-1 and TRBJ1-2, is EAEVAQSPRYKITEKSQAVAFWCDPISGHATLYWYRQILGQGPELLVQFQDESVVDDSQLPKDRFSAERLKGVDSTLKIQPAELGDSAMYLCASSPTWTGAYGYTFGSGTRLTVV.

This chain joins TRBV14 and TRBJ1-2; 9 nucleotides align to TRBD1. The CDR3 runs 13 residues. V dropped 4 bases and J dropped 8; count of bases not matched to a gene: 5. The germline V gene encodes CDR1 SGHDN and CDR2 FVKESK. CDR3 in DNA: TGTGCCAGCAGCCGAACAGGGGGCAGGGGCTACACCTTC. Amino acid sequence: CASSRTGGRGYTF.

CDR3 residues: CATSTGTPLDTQYF. DNA for the CDR3: TGTGCCACCAGCACAGGGACACCCTTAGATACGCAGTATTTT. The rearrangement links TRBV15 to TRBJ2-3; maybe TRBD1 (6 bases). This CDR3 spans 14 amino acids. CDR1 and CDR2 (germline): LNHNV, YYDKDF (reference sequence). With 4 bases removed from V and 5 bases from J, the gap between germline ends came to 13 bases.

J is TRBJ1-5 and V is TRBV18; D is ambiguous. This CDR3 spans 14 amino acids. The V and J ends lost 3 bases and 0 bases respectively, with 6 bases between them. Per the germline V gene, CDR1 is KGHSH and CDR2 is LQKENI. As DNA, the CDR3 is TGTGCCAGCTCACCGAATCTTAGCAATCAGCCCCAGCATTTT. It yields the protein CASSPNLSNQPQHF.

V usage is TRBV5-6 and J usage is TRBJ1-2; D is unresolved. CDR1 SGHDT and CDR2 YYEEEE come from the germline V gene. With 3 bases removed from V and 4 bases from J, the gap between germline ends came to 7 bases. The CDR3 sequence is 12 residues long. The CDR3 coding sequence is TGTGCCAGCAGCTCGTCTAGCTATGGCTACACCTTC. This codes for CASSSSSYGYTF.

The rearrangement uses TRBV28 and TRBJ1-1; 8 positions match TRBD1. This CDR3 region has 17 residues. Germline CDR1 reads MDHEN; CDR2 reads SYDVKM. J lost 2 bases, V lost 4 bases, and 12 bases had no gene match. The CDR3 DNA sequence: TGTGCCAGCAGTTCCCCGACAGGGGCGGTTGTAAACACTGAAGCTTTCTTT. It encodes CASSSPTGAVVNTEAFF.

The chain couples TRBV5-1 to TRBJ2-6, with D possibly being TRBD2 (5 bases). The CDR3 contains 15 residues. Deletions cut 4 bases from V and 2 bases from J, with 10 bases between. Looked up from germline, CDR1 is SGHRS and CDR2 is YFSETQ. The CDR3 spells CASSPRRPGANVLTF. The CDR3 DNA is TGCGCCAGCAGCCCTAGGAGGCCTGGGGCCAACGTCCTGACTTTC.